These 23 T cell receptor beta chains came from one sample sequenced in a study of CD8+ T cells in alopecia areata. Extracted RNA was reverse transcribed, and the resulting cDNA served as sequencing template. Profiling relied on immunoSEQ multiplex PCR, and the TCRdb table lists in-frame clones only, not all of them. The sample lists 100,000 to 150,000 clones, approximately 58% occurring once. The specimen comprised CD4+ T cells sorted from blood, sampled at week 0. All receptors derive from a human donor with alopecia areata.

This clone was counted between two and nine times. The chain combines TRBV11-2 with TRBJ1-2; 10 bases fit TRBD1. Germline trimming cut 5 bases from V and 3 bases from J; bases unmatched to any gene: 3. This CDR3 comprises 14 residues. CDR1 and CDR2 from the germline V gene are SGHAT and FQNNGV. CDR3 amino acids: CASSADRGDYGYTF. The CDR3, as DNA: TGTGCCAGCAGCGCGGACAGGGGGGACTATGGCTACACCTTC.

This rearrangement joins TRBV7-9 to TRBJ2-5; 13 nucleotides agree with TRBD2. This CDR3 has 16 residues. CDR1 is SEHNR and CDR2 is FQNEAQ in the germline V gene (reference sequence). V was clipped by 3 bases and J by 4 bases; unmatched bases: 5. As DNA, the CDR3 is TGTGCCAGCAGCTTGAAAGGACTAGCGGGGGTAGAGACCCAGTACTTC. Its protein product is CASSLKGLAGVETQYF.

This clone appeared a few times. The rearrangement links TRBV4-1 to TRBJ2-3, with TRBD2 matching 8 bases. The V gene's germline CDR1 is MGHRA and CDR2 YSYEKL. This CDR3 spans 15 amino acids. The trim removed 4 bases at V and 6 bases at J, leaving 9 bases unmatched. The CDR3 reads CASSLPITGGDTQYF. The CDR3 DNA sequence: TGCGCCAGCAGCCTACCGATCACGGGGGGGGATACGCAGTATTTT.

This clone was observed a few times. The chain recombines TRBV16 with TRBJ1-5, with unresolved D. Germline loops: CDR1 KGHSY, CDR2 FQNENV. Trimming pared 0 bases from V and 2 bases from J, leaving 23 bases between. The CDR3 covers 20 residues. The CDR3 nucleotides are TGTGCCAGCAGCCAATCGTCGGGTGCAAAGAACCCATTTGGCAATCAGCCCCAGCATTTT. This encodes CASSQSSGAKNPFGNQPQHF.

This clone came up a few times. The chain joins TRBV6-5 to TRBJ2-3; D unclear. CDR1 MNHEY and CDR2 SVGAGI come from the germline V gene. The CDR3 loop spans 12 amino acids. V lost 5 bases and J lost 3, with 6 bases in between. The CDR3 protein is CASSPSTDTQYF. CDR3 bases: TGTGCCAGCAGTCCAAGTACAGATACGCAGTATTTT.

V is TRBV5-1 and J is TRBJ2-5; 7 nucleotides agree with TRBD1. The CDR3 is made up of 11 amino acids. After removal of 4 bases from V and 9 bases from J, the junction contained 3 bases not matched to a gene. Germline CDR1 reads SGHRS; CDR2 reads YFSETQ. The CDR3 coding sequence is TGCGCCAGCAGCCAGGACAGGTCCCAGTACTTC. Translation gives CASSQDRSQYF.

This clone was found a few times. V usage is TRBV4-3 and J usage is TRBJ2-3, with D possibly matching TRBD2 (6 bases). V was cut by 2 bases and J by 4 bases, with 10 bases left in between. In germline, CDR1 is LGHNA, CDR2 YSLEER. The CDR3 has 14 residues. CDR3 region: CASSQRLGADTQYF. The CDR3 DNA is TGCGCCAGCAGCCAAAGACTAGGAGCAGATACGCAGTATTTT.

This clone was detected only a few times. The genes are TRBV10-3 and TRBJ2-3; 7 bases line up with TRBD1. V was clipped by 9 bases and J by 6 bases; unmatched bases: 12. The CDR3 sequence is 14 residues long. The germline V gene has CDR1 ENHRY and CDR2 SYGVKD. The CDR3 DNA is TGTGCCATATCGGGACAGCCTTCCTCGGATACGCAGTATTTT. As protein: CAISGQPSSDTQYF.

The J gene is TRBJ1-1, the V gene TRBV20-1; D ambiguous. Germline V gene data show CDR1 as DFQATT and CDR2 as SNEGSKA (reference sequence). The CDR3 has 10 amino acids. V gave up 6 bases and J gave up 10 bases, with 12 bases separating them. The CDR3: CSAGSGRAFF. In DNA form, the CDR3 reads TGCAGTGCCGGTTCAGGAAGAGCTTTCTTT.

This clone was counted a few times. The chain combines TRBV5-1 with TRBJ2-6; TRBD2 matches 13 bases. The trim removed 4 bases at V and 0 bases at J, leaving 4 bases unmatched. This CDR3 has 18 residues. Germline-derived CDR1 and CDR2 are SGHRS and YFSETQ. CDR3 sequence: CASSPWTSGSSGANVLTF. CDR3 bases: TGCGCCAGCAGCCCTTGGACTAGCGGGAGCTCTGGGGCCAACGTCCTGACTTTC. Full variable domain (outside the CDR3, taken from reference TRBV5-1 and TRBJ2-6): KAGVTQTPRYLIKTRGQQVTLSCSPISGHRSVSWYQQTPGQGLQFLFEYFSETQRNKGNFPGRFSGRQFSNSRSEMNVSTLELGDSALYLCASSPWTSGSSGANVLTFGAGSRLTVL.

The count of this clone is one. The chain combines TRBV7-2 with TRBJ2-1; 15 bases agree with TRBD2. The J segment lost 9 bases and the V segment lost 5 bases, leaving 11 bases of the junction unmatched. The germline CDR1 and CDR2 sequences are SGHTA and FQGNSA. This CDR3 is 17 amino acids long. CDR3 in amino acids: CASSRTKGLAGGREQFF. The CDR3 nucleotides read TGTGCCAGCAGCCGAACGAAAGGACTAGCGGGGGGGCGTGAGCAGTTCTTC.

CDR3 bases: TGCGCCAGCAGCTTGGTGTCTAGCGGGGGAGAGGAGTATTTT. Translating it yields CASSLVSSGGEEYF. The genes are TRBV5-1 and TRBJ2-3; TRBD2 matches 10 bases. CDR1 and CDR2 from the germline V gene are SGHRS and YFSETQ. Trimming removed 0 bases from V and 13 bases from J; junction bases left unmatched: 8. The CDR3 spans 14 residues.

The chain links TRBV5-6 to TRBJ2-5; D unclear. This CDR3 comprises 14 residues. Germline CDR1 is SGHDT and CDR2 is YYEEEE. V shed 0 bases and J shed 5 bases, with 11 bases lying between them. The CDR3 DNA follows: TGTGCCAGCAGCTTGGTTCATAGGGTGGAGACCCAGTACTTC. This codes for CASSLVHRVETQYF.

About this clone itself: A read error may produce the germline difference seen at one junction end. The chain links TRBV10-3 to TRBJ1-2; 8 nucleotides align to TRBD1. Germline V CDR1 and CDR2: ENHRY, SYGVKD. The CDR3 length is 13 residues. CDR3 bases: TGTGCCATCACTGAGGACAGGGACTATGGCTACACCTTC. It codes for CAITEDRDYGYTF.

The rearrangement links TRBV7-2 to TRBJ1-2; perhaps TRBD1 as D (5 bases). The germline V gene has CDR1 SGHTA and CDR2 FQGNSA. Trimming pared 5 bases from V and 3 bases from J, leaving 13 bases between. The CDR3 runs to 14 residues. DNA for the CDR3: TGTGCCAGCAGCCCCCGTGGGGGGGACTATGGCTACACCTTC. As protein: CASSPRGGDYGYTF.

This chain connects TRBV5-1 to TRBJ2-3; tentatively, D is TRBD2 (6 bases). Per the germline V gene, CDR1 is SGHRS and CDR2 is YFSETQ. Deletions cut 2 bases from V and 2 bases from J, with 18 bases between. The CDR3 spans 17 residues. CDR3 nucleotide sequence: TGCGCCAGCAGCTTCGACCTTCAGGAGGGGTTCACAGATACGCAGTATTTT. This encodes CASSFDLQEGFTDTQYF.

The rearrangement links TRBV6-6 to TRBJ1-2, with no clear D. Germline CDR1 and CDR2: MNHNY and SVGAGI (reference sequence). The CDR3 totals 12 residues. Trimming pared 9 bases from V and 3 bases from J, leaving 11 bases between. CDR3 region: CASHVGYYGYTF. The DNA of the CDR3 is TGTGCCAGTCATGTGGGGTACTATGGCTACACCTTC.

V and J are TRBV9 and TRBJ2-5; 7 nucleotides line up with TRBD2. Germline assignment: CDR1 SGDLS and CDR2 YYNGEE. This CDR3 is 15 amino acids long. V dropped 3 bases and J dropped 4; count of bases not matched to a gene: 9. CDR3 DNA sequence: TGTGCCAGCAGCGCGAGACGGACTAGTGGAGAGACCCAGTACTTC. Protein product: CASSARRTSGETQYF. Full variable domain (remainder filled in from reference TRBV9 and TRBJ2-5): DSGVTQTPKHLITATGQRVTLRCSPRSGDLSVYWYQQSLDQGLQFLIQYYNGEERAKGNILERFSAQQFPDLHSELNLSSLELGDSALYFCASSARRTSGETQYFGPGTRLLVL.

The chain has TRBV12-5 and TRBJ2-1, with 9 bases matching TRBD2. This CDR3 is 17 amino acids long. Trimming at V came to 2 bases and at J to 4 bases, leaving 9 bases not matched to a gene. CDR1 is LGHNT, CDR2 FRNRAP, per germline. The CDR3 loop reads CASGLFASGKGYNEQFF. The CDR3 DNA is TGTGCTAGTGGTTTGTTCGCTAGCGGGAAGGGTTACAATGAGCAGTTCTTC.

This clone was observed a few times. This sequence joins TRBV5-1 and TRBJ2-5, with TRBD1 identical over 8 bases. CDR1 and CDR2 (germline): SGHRS, YFSETQ. V lost 4 bases to trimming and J lost 2 bases; unmatched junction nucleotides: 7. This CDR3 has 15 amino acids. In DNA, the CDR3 is TGCGCCAGCAGCCCGGACAGGGTGGGACAAGAGACCCAGTACTTC. Amino acid sequence: CASSPDRVGQETQYF.

The chain couples TRBV7-2 to TRBJ2-7, with 8 positions matching TRBD1. The germline gives CDR1 SGHTA, CDR2 FQGNSA. V dropped 2 bases and J dropped 3; count of bases not matched to a gene: 6. This CDR3 has 15 amino acids. The CDR3 spells CASSLLQGASYEQYF. CDR3 in DNA: TGTGCCAGCAGCTTACTCCAGGGGGCGAGCTACGAGCAGTACTTC.

The V and J genes are TRBV7-9 and TRBJ1-6; 8 nucleotides align to TRBD1. The CDR3 has 16 residues. CDR1 and CDR2 from the germline V gene are SEHNR and FQNEAQ (reference sequence). V gave up 3 bases and J gave up 7 bases; unmatched junction bases: 8. Here the CDR3 reads CASSFYAGQANSPLHF. DNA of the CDR3: TGTGCCAGCAGCTTTTATGCGGGACAGGCGAATTCACCCCTCCACTTT.

V and J are TRBV7-9 and TRBJ1-3, with a possible D match to TRBD1 (5 bases). CDR1 and CDR2 from the germline V gene are SEHNR and FQNEAQ (reference sequence). The CDR3 covers 14 residues. Trimming pared 11 bases from V and 4 bases from J, leaving 18 bases between. The CDR3 bases are TGTGCCGGAGACGGGGGGGAATACGGAAACACCATATATTTT. It encodes CAGDGGEYGNTIYF.